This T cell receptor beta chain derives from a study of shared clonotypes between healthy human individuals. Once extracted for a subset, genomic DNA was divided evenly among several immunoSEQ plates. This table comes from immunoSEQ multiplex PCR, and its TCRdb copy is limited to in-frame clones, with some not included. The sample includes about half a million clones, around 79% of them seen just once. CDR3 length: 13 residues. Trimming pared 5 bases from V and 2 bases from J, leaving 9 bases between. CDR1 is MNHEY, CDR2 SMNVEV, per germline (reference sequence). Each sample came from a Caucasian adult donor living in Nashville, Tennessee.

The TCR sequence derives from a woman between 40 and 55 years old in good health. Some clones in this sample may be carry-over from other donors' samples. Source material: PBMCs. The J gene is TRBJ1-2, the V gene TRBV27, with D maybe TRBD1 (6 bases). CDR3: CASSVTGNYGYTF. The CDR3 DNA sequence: TGTGCCAGCAGTGTTACAGGGAACTATGGCTACACCTTC.